What follows is one T cell receptor (beta chain) and its context. The target antigen is unknown. This specimen comes from a study of shared clonotypes between healthy human individuals. Only in-frame clones appear in the TCRdb table, and some are missing; sequencing was by immunoSEQ multiplex PCR. The sample has around 1.4 million clones; about 98.5% are singletons. Trimming stripped 2 bases from V and 12 bases from J, with 15 bases between. The CDR3 sequence is 13 residues long. CDR1 and CDR2 from the germline V gene are MNHEY and SVGAGI. Study-wide results and limits: Among four donors, 4.5% to 5.5% of naive CD4 clonotypes were found in common. Among donors, sharing of clonotypes was expected to be affected by sequencing depth. A small donor pool kept down the genetic and exposure-history diversity that was represented.

The chain is built from TRBV6-5 and TRBJ2-3; weak D call: TRBD1 (6 bases). This receptor was taken from a man in his thirties or forties in good health. Sequencing was carried out using naive CD4+ T cells sorted from blood. Regarding subset: CD45RA+ positively selected. CDR3 in amino acids: CASSYPGQLGQYF. CDR3 nucleotide sequence: TGTGCCAGCAGTTACCCCGGACAGTTGGGCCAGTATTTT.